This TCR beta chain was recovered during a study of human T cells and chemical hapten exposure. Time point here: patch test 1, 2 weeks after DPC sensitization. Stated treatment: therapeutic diphenylcyclopropenone sensitization with weekly scalp DPC. As to this clonotype: What it recognizes is unknown.

One entry per CDR3 protein, called by TCRdb with MiXCR from the RACE reads. The repertoire holds tens of thousands of distinct CDR3 sequences, with 12% as singletons. Regarding the study as a whole: Patch test score was positively correlated with the counts of TCRs that had expanded at PT1.

This CDR3 is built from 14 residues. Trimming stripped 4 bases from V and 1 base from J, with 9 bases between. The germline V gene has CDR1 SGHTS and CDR2 YDEGEE. Sequences were derived from whole blood, sampled in connection with sensitization to the hapten diphenylcyclopropenone (DPC). The TCR sequence derives from a woman in her sixties or seventies with alopecia areata. Some clones in this sample may be carry-over from other donors' samples. The chain recombines TRBV5-8 with TRBJ1-5; no reliable D call. In DNA form, the CDR3 reads TGTGCCAGCAGCCGTCCGCGGAGCAATCAGCCCCAGCATTTT. It is translated as CASSRPRSNQPQHF.